This is a list of T cell receptor beta chains from one sample in a study of blood T cell repertoires in COVID-19. Profiling relied on immunoSEQ multiplex PCR, and the TCRdb table lists in-frame clones only, not all of them. Of 61,000 or so clones in the sample, about 83% were seen once. The sequenced sample consisted of peripheral blood. The receptors come from a woman aged 80 or over with acute or convalescent COVID-19. CDR3s include the opening cysteine and the closing phenylalanine or tryptophan. A D gene is named only where the DNA matches it firmly. Size values are once, few and many counts, or a class for expanded clones, and some rows have none.

TRBV14,TRBD2,TRBJ2-1,once,CASSQDLPTSGGYEQFF,TGTGCCAGCAGCCAAGATCTACCGACTAGCGGGGGATATGAGCAGTTCTTC
TRBV6-5,.,TRBJ1-3,.,CASIGGVGSDTIYF,TGTGCCAGCATCGGGGGGGTGGGTTCGGACACCATATATTTT
TRBV7-2,.,TRBJ1-6,.,CASSLARGGHSPLHF,TGTGCCAGCAGCTTAGCGCGGGGGGGCCATTCACCCCTCCACTTT
TRBV5-1,TRBD2,TRBJ2-1,.,CASSLASGGGGNEQFF,TGCGCCAGCAGCTTGGCCTCGGGCGGGGGGGGCAATGAGCAGTTCTTC
TRBV11-2,.,TRBJ1-5,.,CASSLDSGQPQHF,TGTGCCAGCAGCTTAGATTCGGGGCAGCCCCAGCATTTT
TRBV9,.,TRBJ2-1,few,CASSVVSAGSGGEQFF,TGTGCCAGCAGCGTAGTCAGTGCGGGGTCTGGAGGGGAGCAGTTCTTC
TRBV10-1,.,TRBJ2-7,.,CASSEGSSYEQYF,TGCGCCAGCAGTGAGGGCAGCTCCTACGAGCAGTACTTC
TRBV7-6,.,TRBJ2-5,.,CASSLDSQETQYF,TGTGCCAGCAGCTTGGACAGTCAAGAGACCCAGTACTTC
TRBV6-6,TRBD1,TRBJ2-4,.,CASRRQGQIQYF,TGTGCCAGCAGGCGACAGGGCCAAATTCAGTACTTC
TRBV28,TRBD1,TRBJ1-4,.,CASSLWGTGGREKLFF,TGTGCCAGCAGTTTATGGGGGACAGGGGGAAGGGAAAAACTGTTTTTT
TRBV28,.,TRBJ1-2,.,CASNPVGGAGGYTF,TGTGCCAGCAATCCCGTCGGGGGGGCAGGCGGCTACACCTTC
TRBV9,TRBD1,TRBJ2-7,.,CASSSTGGIYEQYF,TGTGCCAGCAGCTCGACAGGGGGTATCTACGAGCAGTACTTC
TRBV6-1,.,TRBJ1-1,.,CASSDLSPSEAFF,TGTGCCAGCAGTGATCTGTCTCCGTCTGAAGCTTTCTTT
TRBV7-2,.,TRBJ1-4,.,CASSLVADEKLFF,TGTGCCAGCAGCTTAGTAGCCGATGAAAAACTGTTTTTT
TRBV21-1,.,TRBJ1-1,.,CASSNLGGRGHTEAFF,TGTGCCAGCAGCAACCTAGGAGGCAGGGGGCACACTGAAGCTTTCTTT
TRBV6-6,.,TRBJ1-6,.,CASSDWGVMNSPLHF,TGTGCCAGCAGTGATTGGGGAGTAATGAATTCACCCCTCCACTTT
TRBV28,.,TRBJ1-2,.,CASRYRQIGFYGYTF,TGTGCCAGCAGGTATAGACAGATCGGGTTCTATGGCTACACCTTC
TRBV6-2/TRBV6-3,TRBD2,TRBJ2-7,.,CASSYGGLVGEQYF,TGTGCCAGCAGTTACGGCGGACTAGTCGGGGAGCAGTACTTC
TRBV5-1,TRBD2,TRBJ2-3,few,CASSLGRSGGATDTQYF,TGCGCCAGCAGCCTCGGGCGAAGCGGGGGGGCAACAGATACGCAGTATTTT
TRBV10-3,TRBD1,TRBJ1-5,few,CAISEKDRGNQPQHF,TGTGCCATCAGTGAGAAGGACAGGGGAAATCAGCCCCAGCATTTT
TRBV5-1,TRBD1,TRBJ1-4,.,CASSRESTGWVEKLFF,TGCGCCAGCAGCCGAGAGTCGACAGGGTGGGTCGAAAAACTGTTTTTT
TRBV7-9,TRBD1,TRBJ2-5,.,CASSPGQGNQQETQYF,TGTGCCAGCAGCCCGGGACAGGGGAATCAACAAGAGACCCAGTACTTC
TRBV7-9,.,TRBJ1-6,.,CASSLAGRDSPLHF,TGTGCCAGCAGCTTAGCGGGCAGGGATTCACCCCTCCACTTT
TRBV7-3,.,TRBJ2-3,.,CASSSFYTDTQYF,TGTGCCAGCAGCTCCTTCTACACAGATACGCAGTATTTT
TRBV3-1/TRBV3-2,TRBD2,TRBJ2-2,once,CASSQDPLAANTGELFF,TGTGCCAGCAGCCAAGATCCCCTAGCGGCTAACACCGGGGAGCTGTTTTTT
TRBV5-6,.,TRBJ1-2,.,CASSLSGDGYTF,TGTGCCAGCAGCTTGTCAGGGGATGGCTACACCTTC
TRBV18,TRBD1,TRBJ2-5,.,CASSETTGSETQYF,TGTGCCAGCTCGGAGACGACAGGGTCGGAGACCCAGTACTTC
TRBV30,TRBD1,TRBJ1-1,.,CACRDRELAGTEAFF,TGTGCCTGCCGCGACAGGGAGCTCGCGGGCACTGAAGCTTTCTTT
TRBV28,TRBD2,TRBJ2-7,once,CASSLIPPGLLNHEQYF,TGTGCCAGCAGTTTGATACCCCCGGGACTACTTAACCACGAGCAGTACTTC
TRBV7-9,TRBD1,TRBJ1-6,once,CASSLEGAFSPLHF,TGTGCCAGCAGCTTAGAGGGGGCTTTTTCACCCCTCCACTTT
TRBV7-9,.,TRBJ2-2,once,CASSLESGITGELFF,TGTGCCAGCAGCTTAGAATCGGGTATCACCGGGGAGCTGTTTTTT
TRBV25-1,TRBD1,TRBJ1-1,.,CASSVRGQGSEAFF,TGTGCCAGCAGTGTTCGAGGACAGGGTTCCGAAGCTTTCTTT